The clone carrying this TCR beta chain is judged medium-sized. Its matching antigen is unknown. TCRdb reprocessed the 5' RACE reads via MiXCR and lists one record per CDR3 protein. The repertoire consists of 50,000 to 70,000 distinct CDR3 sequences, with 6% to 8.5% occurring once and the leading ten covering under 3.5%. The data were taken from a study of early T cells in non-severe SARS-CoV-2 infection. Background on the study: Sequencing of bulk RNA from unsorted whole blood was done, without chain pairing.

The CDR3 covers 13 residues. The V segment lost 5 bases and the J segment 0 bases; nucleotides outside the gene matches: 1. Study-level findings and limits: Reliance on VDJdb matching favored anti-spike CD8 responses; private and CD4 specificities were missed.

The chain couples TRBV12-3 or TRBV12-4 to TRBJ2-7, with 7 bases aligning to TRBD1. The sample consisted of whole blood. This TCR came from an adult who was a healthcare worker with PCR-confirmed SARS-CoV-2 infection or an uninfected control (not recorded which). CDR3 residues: CASSRDSSYEQYF. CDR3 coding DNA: TGTGCCAGCAGTCGGGACAGCTCCTACGAGCAGTACTTC.